This T cell receptor (beta chain) was observed in a study of Graves' ophthalmopathy and Graves' hyperthyroidism. Germline lookup yields CDR1 SGHVS and CDR2 FQNEAQ. J was trimmed by 0 bases and V by 7 bases; bases with no gene match: 7. This CDR3 is built from 17 residues. TCR beta CDR3 amplification used RNA transcripts. The authors performed first-round RT-PCR with HTBI primers and then a second-round multiplex PCR. TCRdb processed the multiplex PCR reads anew with MiXCR; each CDR3 protein has one entry. Of around 600,000 distinct CDR3 sequences in the sample, 35% to 45% are singletons; the top ten hold over 2.5%.

The source of this sequence is an adult man with Graves' ophthalmopathy. The sequenced material came from peripheral blood. The chain is built from TRBV7-8 and TRBJ1-4; the match to TRBD1 covers 11 bases. CDR3 sequence reads: CASTRTGGDSTNEKLFF. In DNA form, the CDR3 reads TGTGCCAGCACACGGACAGGGGGCGATTCAACTAATGAAAAACTGTTTTTT.